In this sample, the clone carrying this T cell receptor beta chain turned up a few times. The authors' processing: Reference gene primer amplification yielded estimated nucleated cell counts. The data were produced by immunoSEQ multiplex PCR, yet TCRdb's version contains in-frame clones alone and is incomplete. The DNA was the basis for D and trimming; V, J and clone size are from that table. The sample records fewer than 100,000 clones, about 87% being singletons. This sample was taken from a study of blood T cell repertoires in COVID-19. The wider study: Whether acute or convalescent, the COVID-19 samples came from the United States, Italy and Spain.

Germline CDR1 is KGHDR and CDR2 is SFDVKD. The CDR3 consists of 15 residues. V gave up 4 bases and J gave up 7 bases, with 15 bases separating them. This sequence was found in a human donor with acute or convalescent COVID-19. The donor label of this sample is uncertain. Sequencing was carried out using peripheral blood. The chain has TRBV24-1 and TRBJ1-4; unclear D gene. The CDR3 sequence: CATSDHRTGSEKLFF. Written as DNA, the CDR3 is TGTGCCACCAGTGACCACAGAACCGGGAGTGAAAAACTGTTTTTT.